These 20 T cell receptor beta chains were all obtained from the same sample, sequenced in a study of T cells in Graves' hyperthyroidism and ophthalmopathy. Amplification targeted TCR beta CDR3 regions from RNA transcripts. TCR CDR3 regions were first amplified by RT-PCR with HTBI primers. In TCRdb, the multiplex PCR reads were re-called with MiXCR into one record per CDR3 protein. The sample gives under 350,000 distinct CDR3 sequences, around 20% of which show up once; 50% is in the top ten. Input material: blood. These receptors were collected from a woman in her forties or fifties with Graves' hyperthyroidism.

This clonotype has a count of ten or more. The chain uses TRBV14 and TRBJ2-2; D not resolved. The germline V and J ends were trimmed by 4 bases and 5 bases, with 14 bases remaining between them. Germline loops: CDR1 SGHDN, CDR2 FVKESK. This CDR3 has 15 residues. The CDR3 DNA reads TGTGCCAGCAGCCCGGGCCTGAGCAGGACCGGGGAGCTGTTTTTT. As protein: CASSPGLSRTGELFF.

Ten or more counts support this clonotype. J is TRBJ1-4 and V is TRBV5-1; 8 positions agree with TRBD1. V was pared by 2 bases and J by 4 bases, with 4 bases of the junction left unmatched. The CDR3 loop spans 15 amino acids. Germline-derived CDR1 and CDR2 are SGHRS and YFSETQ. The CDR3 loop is CASSLWTGYNEKLFF. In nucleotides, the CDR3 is TGCGCCAGCAGCTTATGGACAGGGTATAATGAAAAACTGTTTTTT.

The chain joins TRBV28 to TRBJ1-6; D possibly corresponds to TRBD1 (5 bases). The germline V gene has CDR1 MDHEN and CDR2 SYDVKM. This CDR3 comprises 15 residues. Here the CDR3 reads CALREASSYNSPLHF. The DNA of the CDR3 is TGTGCGCTCAGGGAGGCAAGCTCCTATAATTCACCCCTCCACTTT.

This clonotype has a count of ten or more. The CDR3 coding sequence is TGTGCCAGCTCAAATTCCGATCAGCCCCAGCATTTT. This gives the protein CASSNSDQPQHF. The genes are TRBV18 and TRBJ1-5; D is unresolved. From germline, CDR1 is KGHSH and CDR2 LQKENI. V gave up 5 bases and J gave up 5 bases, with 7 bases separating them. This CDR3 is 12 amino acids long.

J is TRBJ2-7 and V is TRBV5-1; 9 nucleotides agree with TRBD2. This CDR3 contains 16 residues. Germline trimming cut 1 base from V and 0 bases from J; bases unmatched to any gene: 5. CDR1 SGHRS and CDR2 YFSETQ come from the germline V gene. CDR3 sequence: CASSLIAGDFSYEQYF. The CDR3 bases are TGCGCCAGCAGCTTGATAGCGGGGGATTTCTCCTACGAGCAGTACTTC.

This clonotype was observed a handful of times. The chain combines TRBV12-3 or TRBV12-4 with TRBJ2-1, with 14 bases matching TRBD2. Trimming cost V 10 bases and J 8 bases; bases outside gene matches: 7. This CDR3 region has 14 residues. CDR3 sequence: CATGTSGRIDEQFF. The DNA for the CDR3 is TGTGCCACAGGGACTAGCGGGAGAATTGATGAGCAGTTCTTC.

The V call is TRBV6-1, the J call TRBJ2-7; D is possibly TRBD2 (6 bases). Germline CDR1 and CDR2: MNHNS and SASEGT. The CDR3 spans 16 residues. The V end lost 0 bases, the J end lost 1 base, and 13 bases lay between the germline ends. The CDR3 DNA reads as TGTGCCAGCAGTGAAGCCTTCGGGGGACTGTCCTACGAGCAGTACTTC. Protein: CASSEAFGGLSYEQYF.

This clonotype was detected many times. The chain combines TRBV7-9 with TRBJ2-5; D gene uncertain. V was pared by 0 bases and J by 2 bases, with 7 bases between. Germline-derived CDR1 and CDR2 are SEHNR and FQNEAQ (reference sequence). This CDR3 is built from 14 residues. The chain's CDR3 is CASSLAGRQETQYF. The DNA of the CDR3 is TGTGCCAGCAGCTTAGCGGGTAGACAAGAGACCCAGTACTTC.

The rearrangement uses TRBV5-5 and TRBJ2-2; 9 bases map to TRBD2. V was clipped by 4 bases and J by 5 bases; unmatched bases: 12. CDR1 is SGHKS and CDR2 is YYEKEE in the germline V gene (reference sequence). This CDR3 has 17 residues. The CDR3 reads CASSLPFSGSRTGELFF. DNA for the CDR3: TGTGCCAGCAGCCTACCCTTTAGCGGGAGTCGAACCGGGGAGCTGTTTTTT.

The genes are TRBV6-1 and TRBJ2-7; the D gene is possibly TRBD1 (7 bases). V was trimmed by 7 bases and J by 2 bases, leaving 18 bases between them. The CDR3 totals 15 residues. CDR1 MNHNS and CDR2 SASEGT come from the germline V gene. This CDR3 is CASTPRGAYTYEQYF. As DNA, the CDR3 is TGTGCCAGCACCCCCAGGGGGGCCTATACCTACGAGCAGTACTTC.

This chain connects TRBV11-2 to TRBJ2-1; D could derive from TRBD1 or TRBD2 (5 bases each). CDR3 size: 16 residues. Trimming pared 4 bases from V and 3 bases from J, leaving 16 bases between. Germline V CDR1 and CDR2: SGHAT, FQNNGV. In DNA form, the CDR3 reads TGTGCCAGCAGCTCCCGAACGGGGCGCTTCTACAATGAGCAGTTCTTC. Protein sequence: CASSSRTGRFYNEQFF.

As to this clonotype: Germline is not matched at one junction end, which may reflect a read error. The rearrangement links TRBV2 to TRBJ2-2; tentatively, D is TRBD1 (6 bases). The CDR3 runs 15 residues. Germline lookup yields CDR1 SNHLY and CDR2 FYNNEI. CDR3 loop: CASSEGGQGTGELFF. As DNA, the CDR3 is TGTGCCAGCAGTGAAGGGGGGCAGGGCACCGGGGAGCTGTTCTTT.

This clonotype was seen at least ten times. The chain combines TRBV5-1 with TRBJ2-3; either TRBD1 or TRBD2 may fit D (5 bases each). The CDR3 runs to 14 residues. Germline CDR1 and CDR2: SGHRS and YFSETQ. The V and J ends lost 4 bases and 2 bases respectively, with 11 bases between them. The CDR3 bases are TGCGCCAGCAGCCTTGGGACGCCCACAGATACGCAGTATTTT. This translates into CASSLGTPTDTQYF.

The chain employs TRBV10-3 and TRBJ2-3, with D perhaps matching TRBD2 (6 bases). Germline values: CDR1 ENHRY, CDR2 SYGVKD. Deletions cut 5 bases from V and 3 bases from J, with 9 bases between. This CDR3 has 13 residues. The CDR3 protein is CAISRLVTDTQYF. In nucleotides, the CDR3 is TGTGCCATCAGTAGACTAGTGACAGATACGCAGTATTTT.

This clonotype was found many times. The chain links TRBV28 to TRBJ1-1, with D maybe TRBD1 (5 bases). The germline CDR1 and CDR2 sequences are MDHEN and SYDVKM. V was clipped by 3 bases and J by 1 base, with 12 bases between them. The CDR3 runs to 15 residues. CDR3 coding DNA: TGTGCCAGCAGTTTTTTGGGGCGAAAGAACACTGAAGCTTTCTTT. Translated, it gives CASSFLGRKNTEAFF.

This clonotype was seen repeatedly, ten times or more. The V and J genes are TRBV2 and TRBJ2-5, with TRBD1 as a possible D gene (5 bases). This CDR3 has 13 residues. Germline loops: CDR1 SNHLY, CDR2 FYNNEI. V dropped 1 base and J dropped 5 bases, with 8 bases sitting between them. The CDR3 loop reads CASSEGGRETQYF. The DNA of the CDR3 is TGTGCCAGCAGTGAAGGGGGCAGGGAGACCCAGTACTTC.

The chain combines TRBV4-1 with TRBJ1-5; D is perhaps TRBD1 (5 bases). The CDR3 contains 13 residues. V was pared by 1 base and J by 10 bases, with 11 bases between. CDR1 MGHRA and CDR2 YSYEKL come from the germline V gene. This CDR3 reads CASSQVDGQPQHF. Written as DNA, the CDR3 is TGCGCCAGCAGCCAAGTAGATGGACAACCCCAGCATTTT.

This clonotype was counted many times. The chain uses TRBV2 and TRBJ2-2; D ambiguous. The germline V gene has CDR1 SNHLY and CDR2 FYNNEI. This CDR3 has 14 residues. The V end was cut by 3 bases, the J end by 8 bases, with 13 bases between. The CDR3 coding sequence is TGTGCCAGCAGTGAGGGCATAATGGGGGGGGAGCTGTTTTTT. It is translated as CASSEGIMGGELFF.

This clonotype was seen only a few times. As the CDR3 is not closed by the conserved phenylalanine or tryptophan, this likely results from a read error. The chain's CDR3 is CASSFGTGYSPLHL. As DNA, the CDR3 is TGTGCCAGCAGTTTTGGGACAGGGTATTCACCCCTCCACCTT. V and J are TRBV12-3 or TRBV12-4 and TRBJ1-6; 9 positions agree with TRBD1. The junction had 2 bases not matched to a gene; V was cut back by 3 bases and J by 8 bases. The CDR3 covers 14 residues.

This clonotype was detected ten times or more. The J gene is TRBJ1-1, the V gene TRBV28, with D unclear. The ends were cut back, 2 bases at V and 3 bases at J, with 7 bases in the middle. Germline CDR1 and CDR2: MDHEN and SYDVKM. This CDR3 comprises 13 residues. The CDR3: CASSLNRDTEAFF. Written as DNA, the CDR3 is TGTGCCAGCAGTTTAAACAGAGACACTGAAGCTTTCTTT.